This TCR beta chain was retrieved from a study of CD8+ T cells in alopecia areata. General study findings and limits: Patients shared TCRs less clearly than mice did, possibly owing to HLA.

Cutaneous lymph node cells were pooled, and they were sorted using CD4, CD8alpha, NKG2D, NKG2ACE and other markers. To note about this clone: Its cognate antigen is unknown. Any gene name here is a mouse gene name. The read terminates 4 residues before the CDR3 end, so the remaining end is supplied by the germline J gene.

RNA was isolated and reverse transcribed to cDNA, the sequencing template. TCRdb's table, derived via immunoSEQ multiplex PCR, lists solely in-frame clones and lacks some. This sample has 200,000 to 300,000 clones, each found more than once. The CDR3 covers 12 residues. Germline V gives CDR1 NSQYPW, CDR2 LRSPGD (reference sequence). The sample was CD4+ T cells sorted from a lymph node. The J gene is TRBJ2-7, the V gene TRBV1, with D unresolved. The TCR was taken from a C3H/HeJ mouse with alopecia areata. The mouse line has the MHC haplotype H2-k. The CDR3 sequence: CTCSAGLDEQYF. CDR3 DNA (partial): TGCACCTGCAGTGCAGGGTTGGAT.